A single sample is the source of the 26 T cell receptor beta chains below, sequenced in a study of T cell repertoires in cytomegalovirus infection. TCRdb re-derived calls from the reads in MiXCR, one entry per CDR3 protein. The sample lists roughly 860,000 distinct CDR3 sequences, over 25% seen once, with 9.5% to 15% in the top ten. Their antigen targets remain unknown. This material consisted of cultured CD8+ T cells from PBMCs, taken from culture after CMV antigen stimulation. The receptor set was obtained from a human donor in good health (CMV status not recorded). Some clones in this sample may be carry-over from other donors' samples.

V usage is TRBV19 and J usage is TRBJ2-7; 10 nucleotides line up with TRBD2. The CDR3 contains 14 residues. V lost 3 bases, J lost 5 bases, and 4 bases stayed unmatched. Germline V gene sequence: CDR1 LNHDA, CDR2 SQIVND (reference sequence). The CDR3, as DNA: TGTGCCAGTAGTATGCTAGCGGGGGAGAACGAGCAGTACTTC. It translates to CASSMLAGENEQYF.

This clonotype was counted only a few times. CDR3 region: CATDRDENTGELFF. DNA for the CDR3: TGTGCCACCGACAGGGACGAAAACACCGGGGAGCTGTTTTTT. The chain links TRBV7-9 to TRBJ2-2; 7 bases map to TRBD1. J lost 2 bases, V lost 10 bases, and 7 bases had no gene match. The CDR3 loop spans 14 amino acids. The germline gives CDR1 SEHNR, CDR2 FQNEAQ (reference sequence).

V and J are TRBV19 and TRBJ2-7; tentative D call: TRBD1 (5 bases). The V end was cut by 4 bases, the J end by 6 bases, with 13 bases between. Germline V gene lookup returns CDR1 LNHDA and CDR2 SQIVND (reference sequence). The length of the CDR3 is 13 residues. As DNA, the CDR3 is TGTGCCAGTAGTAGGGCCTCAGGGCGCGAGCAGTACTTC. Protein sequence: CASSRASGREQYF.

The chain carries TRBV27 and TRBJ2-7; 8 bases fit TRBD2. CDR1 is MNHEY, CDR2 SMNVEV, per germline (reference sequence). V shed 5 bases, J shed 4 bases, and the junction held 7 bases outside the gene matches. The CDR3 covers 14 residues. The CDR3 DNA is TGTGCCAGCAGTGCGGGACTAGATTCTTACGAGCAGTACTTC. This encodes CASSAGLDSYEQYF.

The CDR3 spells CSARDGPGPPKFTDTQYF. The CDR3 nucleotides are TGCAGTGCTAGAGATGGCCCAGGGCCCCCGAAATTCACAGATACGCAGTATTTT. The rearrangement joins TRBV20-1 to TRBJ2-3; a weak D match, TRBD1 (5 bases). Germline assignment: CDR1 DFQATT and CDR2 SNEGSKA (reference sequence). Trimming took 0 bases from V and 2 from J, leaving 21 bases between them. The CDR3 runs 18 residues.

The rearrangement uses TRBV5-4 and TRBJ1-2; possibly TRBD1 for D (6 bases). The CDR3 is made up of 14 amino acids. The germline V and J ends were trimmed by 4 bases and 9 bases, with 19 bases remaining between them. Germline CDR1 is SGHNT and CDR2 is YYREEE (reference sequence). CDR3 coding DNA: TGTGCCAGCAGCCCAATCACCTCAGGGACAAGCTACACCTTC. The encoded protein is CASSPITSGTSYTF.

This clonotype has only a few counts. The chain couples TRBV5-4 to TRBJ1-2, with no clear D. In germline, CDR1 is SGHNT, CDR2 YYREEE (reference sequence). V lost 0 bases and J 5 bases, leaving 11 bases between the germline ends. The length of the CDR3 is 14 residues. CDR3 residues: CASSLGFSAYGYTF. The CDR3, as DNA: TGTGCCAGCAGCTTGGGGTTTTCCGCATATGGCTACACCTTC.

In this sample, this clonotype turned up a few times. V and J are TRBV10-2 and TRBJ1-1; D is ambiguous. CDR1 is WSHSY, CDR2 SAAADI, per germline. The germline V and J ends were trimmed by 4 bases and 0 bases, with 15 bases remaining between them. CDR3 length equals 16 residues. This CDR3 is CASSGPNGGMNTEAFF. CDR3 nucleotides: TGCGCCAGCAGTGGACCGAACGGAGGCATGAACACTGAAGCTTTCTTT.

This clonotype showed up just a few times. The chain couples TRBV20-1 to TRBJ2-5; possibly TRBD2 for D (6 bases). This CDR3 has 15 residues. CDR1 and CDR2 from the germline V gene are DFQATT and SNEGSKA (reference sequence). V lost 3 bases and J lost 4, with 18 bases in between. CDR3 in DNA: TGCAGTGCTAGTCAGGAGGGCCCCCGGCTAGAGACCCAGTACTTC. The encoded protein is CSASQEGPRLETQYF.

The CDR3 reads CASSSGGTYQETQYF. The CDR3 nucleotides read TGTGCCAGCAGTTCAGGGGGCACGTACCAAGAGACCCAGTACTTC. The chain carries TRBV12-3 or TRBV12-4 and TRBJ2-5, with TRBD1 matching 8 bases. The trim removed 4 bases at V and 0 bases at J, leaving 4 bases unmatched. The CDR3 covers 15 residues.

This clonotype was seen many times. The chain joins TRBV9 to TRBJ2-5; D ambiguous. Germline CDR1 is SGDLS and CDR2 is YYNGEE. CDR3 length equals 14 residues. V was clipped by 0 bases and J by 3 bases, with 9 bases between them. Here the CDR3 reads CASSVEAREETQYF. CDR3 DNA: TGTGCCAGCAGCGTAGAGGCTAGAGAAGAGACCCAGTACTTC.

This clonotype was detected a few times. The rearrangement links TRBV5-6 to TRBJ2-5; TRBD1 aligns across 11 bases. This CDR3 is 18 amino acids long. J was trimmed by 5 bases and V by 6 bases; bases with no gene match: 18. In germline, CDR1 is SGHDT, CDR2 YYEEEE. The CDR3: CASNLGTGGRILGETQYF. In nucleotides, the CDR3 is TGTGCCAGCAACCTAGGGACAGGGGGTCGGATTCTAGGGGAGACCCAGTACTTC.

There are a few counts of this clonotype. The gene calls are TRBV28 and TRBJ2-7; possibly TRBD1 for D (6 bases). This CDR3 contains 14 residues. Germline CDR1 is MDHEN and CDR2 is SYDVKM. V lost 6 bases and J lost 6, with 18 bases in between. The CDR3 DNA reads TGTGCCAGCAGCTCCCTCACAGGGCCGGGCGAGCAGTACTTC. Translation: CASSSLTGPGEQYF.

V is TRBV23-1 and J is TRBJ2-7; D uncertain. TRBV23-1 is an ORF, with its function uncertain. This CDR3 has 17 residues. With 10 bases removed from V and 2 bases from J, the gap between germline ends came to 27 bases. This CDR3 is CANRLDRTDTRTYEQYF. CDR3 in DNA: TGCGCCAACAGACTCGATCGAACCGATACAAGGACCTACGAGCAGTACTTC.

This clonotype turned up a few times. The J gene is TRBJ1-4, the V gene TRBV2, with D possibly matching TRBD1 (5 bases). Germline CDR1 SNHLY, CDR2 FYNNEI. V was cut by 7 bases and J by 4 bases, with 13 bases left in between. The CDR3 totals 14 residues. The CDR3 nucleotides read TGTGCCAGCACCCCATGGAGGGGTAATGAAAAACTGTTTTTT. Translating gives CASTPWRGNEKLFF.

The gene calls are TRBV2 and TRBJ2-1, with D possibly TRBD1 on 5 matching bases. The CDR3 extends over 12 amino acids. CDR1 SNHLY and CDR2 FYNNEI come from the germline V gene. Trimming took 6 bases from V and 8 from J, leaving 11 bases between them. CDR3 amino acids: CASSDSGHEQFF. The CDR3 DNA is TGTGCCAGCAGCGACTCAGGGCATGAGCAGTTCTTC. The whole variable domain, filled in from reference TRBV2 and TRBJ2-1, reads EPEVTQTPSHQVTQMGQEVILRCVPISNHLYFYWYRQILGQKVEFLVSFYNNEISEKSEIFDDQFSVERPDGSNFTLKIRSTKLEDSAMYFCASSDSGHEQFFGPGTRLTVL.

This clonotype was seen ten or more times. V and J are TRBV7-8 and TRBJ2-6; 11 bases are a match to TRBD1. V lost 5 bases and J lost 7; bases outside the gene matches: 10. Germline CDR1 SGHVS, CDR2 FQNEAQ. The CDR3 covers 17 residues. The CDR3 DNA is TGTGCCAGCAGCCCTGGACAGGGGGCGAATGGTGCCAACGTCCTGACTTTC. Encoded protein: CASSPGQGANGANVLTF.

This clonotype was detected only a few times. The genes are TRBV28 and TRBJ2-3; D assignment may be TRBD1 or TRBD2 (5 bases each). V lost 5 bases, J lost 3 bases, and 18 bases lay in between. This CDR3 spans 16 amino acids. Germline CDR1 is MDHEN and CDR2 is SYDVKM. The CDR3 loop reads CASSRTQAVMTDTQYF. The CDR3 nucleotides are TGTGCCAGCAGTCGGACACAAGCGGTGATGACAGATACGCAGTATTTT.

The V gene is TRBV5-5, the J gene TRBJ1-5; tentative D call: TRBD1 (6 bases). Germline loops: CDR1 SGHKS, CDR2 YYEKEE (reference sequence). CDR3 length equals 15 residues. V was cut by 4 bases and J by 6 bases, with 17 bases left in between. The CDR3 DNA reads TGTGCCAGCAGCCCACAGGGACAAACGGGTCAGCCCCAGCATTTT. It specifies CASSPQGQTGQPQHF.

This chain links TRBV20-1 with TRBJ1-2; D call uncertain. The CDR3 runs to 12 residues. The V gene lost 1 base and the J gene lost 4 bases, with 7 bases spanning the gap. Germline V gene lookup returns CDR1 DFQATT and CDR2 SNEGSKA (reference sequence). The CDR3 DNA reads TGCAGTGCTAGAGCCAGCTCCTATGGCTACACCTTC. It codes for CSARASSYGYTF.

This clonotype was detected a few times. The gene calls are TRBV7-6 and TRBJ2-1; 13 bases are a match to TRBD2. J gave up 3 bases and V 7 bases, and 6 bases lay outside the gene matches. The CDR3 totals 16 residues. CDR1 SGHVS and CDR2 FNYEAQ come from the germline V gene. In DNA form, the CDR3 reads TGTGCCAGCACCCCCACTAGCGGGGGGGGCTACAATGAGCAGTTCTTC. Its protein is CASTPTSGGGYNEQFF.

This chain uses TRBV3-1 with TRBJ1-2; D may be TRBD1 (5 bases). V was trimmed by 1 base and J by 4 bases, leaving 10 bases between them. CDR3 length equals 14 residues. The germline V gene has CDR1 LGHDT and CDR2 YNNKEL (reference sequence). Written as DNA, the CDR3 is TGTGCCAGCAGCCAAGGGGGGATGGTCTATGGCTACACCTTC. This codes for CASSQGGMVYGYTF.

In DNA form, the CDR3 reads TGTGCCAGCAGCTTAGCCTACCCCGACACCACTTCCAAAAACATTCAGTACTTC. Encoded protein: CASSLAYPDTTSKNIQYF. The chain combines TRBV7-9 with TRBJ2-4; D ambiguous. Germline V gene data show CDR1 as SEHNR and CDR2 as FQNEAQ (reference sequence). The CDR3 extends over 18 amino acids. Trimming took off 0 bases at V and 2 bases at J, with 17 bases between the two ends.

This clonotype was seen ten or more times. V usage is TRBV7-2 and J usage is TRBJ2-3; D unclear. Germline V lookup: CDR1 SGHTA, CDR2 FQGNSA. This CDR3 contains 15 residues. The V gene lost 4 bases and the J gene lost 0 bases, with 11 bases spanning the gap. The CDR3 nucleotides read TGTGCCAGCAGCTCGAGAGAGTCTAGCACAGATACGCAGTATTTT. Translating gives CASSSRESSTDTQYF.

This clonotype occurred a few times. The J gene is TRBJ1-2, the V gene TRBV2; the D gene is possibly TRBD1 (5 bases). Trimming left V 11 bases short and J 1 base short, with 14 bases between. The CDR3 consists of 13 residues. Germline CDR1 is SNHLY and CDR2 is FYNNEI. The CDR3 region is CAGGVRFNYGYTF. The CDR3 nucleotides are TGTGCCGGGGGAGTCAGATTTAACTATGGCTACACCTTC.

In its sample, this clonotype was seen many times. V and J are TRBV5-4 and TRBJ2-1; tentatively, D is TRBD2 (6 bases). Trimming took 7 bases from V and 2 from J, leaving 16 bases between them. The CDR3 is 15 amino acids. In germline, CDR1 is SGHNT, CDR2 YYREEE (reference sequence). This chain's CDR3 is CASRSREVPYNEQFF. The CDR3 coding sequence is TGTGCCAGCCGATCAAGGGAGGTACCCTACAATGAGCAGTTCTTC. The whole variable domain, filled in from reference TRBV5-4 and TRBJ2-1, reads ETGVTQSPTHLIKTRGQQVTLRCSSQSGHNTVSWYQQALGQGPQFIFQYYREEENGRGNFPPRFSGLQFPNYSSELNVNALELDDSALYLCASRSREVPYNEQFFGPGTRLTVL.